One and the same sample provided the 30 T cell receptor beta chains below, sequenced in a study of regulatory T cells in long-lasting Graves disease. As for time point: newly diagnosed GD, antithyroid drugs for less than 3 months. PBMC RNA served as the TCR library source. Building of the TCR beta libraries involved iRepertoire HTBI primers and Arm-PCR of CDR3 regions. MiXCR, applied by TCRdb to the multiplex PCR reads, yields one record per CDR3 protein. The repertoire holds a few hundred thousand distinct CDR3 sequences, approximately 20% seen once, with roughly 15% in the top ten. The same data also went into a second study, on T cells in Graves' hyperthyroidism and ophthalmopathy.

This sample comprised peripheral blood mononuclear cells (PBMCs), obtained at new diagnosis, from a patient treated with antithyroid drugs. The receptors stem from a woman aged 25 to 45 with Graves disease.

The table lists this clonotype with many counts. The chain recombines TRBV6-5 with TRBJ1-2; D remains unclear. V was cut by 2 bases and J by 3 bases, with 16 bases left in between. The CDR3 has 16 residues. Germline lookup yields CDR1 MNHEY and CDR2 SVGAGI. The CDR3 coding sequence is TGTGCCAGCAGTTACGTCGGCAGACCCTTGGACTATGGCTACACCTTC. It specifies CASSYVGRPLDYGYTF.

The V and J genes are TRBV20-1 and TRBJ2-3; D unclear. This CDR3 is built from 13 residues. V gave up 0 bases and J gave up 0 bases, with 4 bases separating them. Per the germline V gene, CDR1 is DFQATT and CDR2 is SNEGSKA (reference sequence). CDR3 nucleotides: TGCAGTGCTAGAGATAGTAGCACAGATACGCAGTATTTT. It encodes CSARDSSTDTQYF.

Only a few counts were recorded for this clonotype. The chain recombines TRBV11-2 with TRBJ2-1, with 11 bases aligning to TRBD2. Germline CDR1 SGHAT, CDR2 FQNNGV. The CDR3 is 16 amino acids. The J segment lost 7 bases and the V segment lost 2 bases, leaving 7 bases of the junction unmatched. CDR3 sequence reads: CASSLRISGGENEQFF. The CDR3 DNA reads as TGTGCCAGCAGCTTAAGAATTAGCGGGGGGGAAAATGAGCAGTTCTTC. Together with reference TRBV11-2 and TRBJ2-1, the CDR3 gives the full variable domain: EAGVAQSPRYKIIEKRQSVAFWCNPISGHATLYWYQQILGQGPKLLIQFQNNGVVDDSQLPKDRFSAERLKGVDSTLKIQPAKLEDSAVYLCASSLRISGGENEQFFGPGTRLTVL.

This clonotype was observed at least ten times. A read error may account for a junction end that differs from germline. This chain uses TRBV5-1 with TRBJ2-3; D could derive from TRBD1 or TRBD2 (5 bases each). Germline V gene sequence: CDR1 SGHRS, CDR2 YFSETQ. This CDR3 contains 15 residues. CDR3 protein: CASSLARDGTDTQYF. The CDR3, as DNA: TGTGCCAGCAGCTTGGCCAGGGACGGGACAGATACGCAGTATTTT. The entire variable domain, with the rest obtained from reference TRBV5-1 and TRBJ2-3, is as follows: KAGVTQTPRYLIKTRGQQVTLSCSPISGHRSVSWYQQTPGQGLQFLFEYFSETQRNKGNFPGRFSGRQFSNSRSEMNVSTLELGDSALYLCASSLARDGTDTQYFGPGTRLTVL.

This clonotype came up once. Only one base separates this from a far larger clonotype, so it likely reflects a read error. The chain couples TRBV18 to TRBJ2-3, with D possibly matching TRBD1 (6 bases). Looked up from germline, CDR1 is KGHSH and CDR2 is LQKENI. The CDR3 runs to 14 residues. The CDR3 loop is CASSTDRRLYEQHF. The DNA for the CDR3 is TGTGCCAGCTCCACCGACAGGCGTCTCTACGAGCAGCACTTC. The complete variable domain, with remaining parts taken from reference TRBV18 and TRBJ2-3, reads NAGVMQNPRHLVRRRGQEARLRCSPMKGHSHVYWYRQLPEEGLKFMVYLQKENIIDESGMPKERFSAEFPKEGPSILRIQQVVRGDSAAYFCASSTDRRLYEQHFGPGTRLTVL.

This clonotype was found many times. V gene TRBV5-5 combines with J gene TRBJ2-5; possibly TRBD1 for D (6 bases). This CDR3 has 13 amino acids. V dropped 4 bases and J dropped 5 bases, with 12 bases sitting between them. The germline CDR1 and CDR2 sequences are SGHKS and YYEKEE (reference sequence). The CDR3 nucleotides are TGTGCCAGCAGCGACAGGTTAAGTGAGACCCAGTACTTC. The encoded protein is CASSDRLSETQYF.

The table lists this clonotype with many counts. V gene TRBV11-1 combines with J gene TRBJ1-1; no clear D. Deletions cut 2 bases from V and 0 bases from J, with 10 bases between. CDR3 length: 15 amino acids. Germline V CDR1 and CDR2: SGHAT, FQDESV (reference sequence). CDR3 sequence: CASSLNGRVNTEAFF. As DNA, the CDR3 is TGTGCCAGCAGCTTAAATGGAAGGGTGAACACTGAAGCTTTCTTT.

This clonotype appeared many times. The chain combines TRBV5-4 with TRBJ2-2; D remains unclear. V lost 4 bases, J lost 3 bases, and 13 bases lay in between. Germline V gene sequence: CDR1 SGHNT, CDR2 YYREEE (reference sequence). This CDR3 is 15 amino acids long. The CDR3 nucleotides are TGTGCCAGCAGCCAGTACGGACGGGACACCGGGGAGCTGTTTTTT. Its protein product is CASSQYGRDTGELFF.

In its sample, this clonotype was seen a few times. The chain combines TRBV5-6 with TRBJ2-1; TRBD1 matches at 7 bases. V lost 5 bases to trimming and J lost 6 bases; unmatched junction nucleotides: 14. CDR3 length: 16 residues. Germline V gene sequence: CDR1 SGHDT, CDR2 YYEEEE. In DNA form, the CDR3 reads TGTGCCAGCAGACTTGGGTTTAAGGGGGCGGCCAATGAGCAGTTCTTC. Translated: CASRLGFKGAANEQFF.

As to this clonotype: Being one base from a much bigger clone, this may be a read error. The chain carries TRBV28 and TRBJ1-2; D perhaps matches TRBD1 (6 bases). V was trimmed by 5 bases and J by 2 bases, leaving 15 bases between them. The CDR3 length is 15 residues. The germline V gene encodes CDR1 MDHEN and CDR2 SYDVKM. This chain's CDR3 is CASSAAQGTNYGYTF. CDR3 DNA sequence: TGTGCCAGCAGTGCCGCCCAGGGGACAAACTATGGCTACACCTTC.

In its sample, this clonotype was seen many times. The V gene is TRBV28, the J gene TRBJ1-5; D remains unclear. The germline V gene has CDR1 MDHEN and CDR2 SYDVKM. The CDR3 contains 14 residues. Trimming shortened V by 2 bases and J by 7 bases, and 12 bases separated the two germline ends. DNA for the CDR3: TGTGCCAGCAGTTTAAGTGGCTCGCGGCAGCCCCAGCATTTT. Translated, it gives CASSLSGSRQPQHF. Full variable domain (outside the CDR3, taken from reference TRBV28 and TRBJ1-5): DVKVTQSSRYLVKRTGEKVFLECVQDMDHENMFWYRQDPGLGLRLIYFSYDVKMKEKGDIPEGYSVSREKKERFSLILESASTNQTSMYLCASSLSGSRQPQHFGDGTRLSIL.

Comments on this clonotype: This likely comes from a read error, as the CDR3 has no conserved phenylalanine or tryptophan at its end. CDR3 sequence: CASSQARMNTGELFL. The CDR3 DNA reads TGCGCCAGCAGCCAAGCGCGGATGAACACCGGGGAGCTGTTTCTT. The V gene is TRBV4-1, the J gene TRBJ2-2; D is unresolved. The CDR3 covers 15 residues. Germline V gene data show CDR1 as MGHRA and CDR2 as YSYEKL. V shed 1 base and J shed 1 base, with 7 bases lying between them.

This clonotype showed up just a few times. The rearrangement joins TRBV6-1 to TRBJ1-5; D may be TRBD1 (5 bases). The CDR3 is 13 residues long. V lost 6 bases and J lost 10, with 16 bases in between. The germline V gene has CDR1 MNHNS and CDR2 SASEGT. The CDR3 sequence is CASRLGPVNPQHF. CDR3 nucleotides: TGTGCCAGCAGGTTGGGACCGGTGAACCCCCAGCATTTT.

This CDR3 reads CASYPVQGTQPQHF. The CDR3 DNA is TGTGCCAGCTACCCGGTGCAGGGGACTCAGCCCCAGCATTTT. The chain uses TRBV6-1 and TRBJ1-5; possible D gene TRBD1, 6 bases. Trimming took off 8 bases at V and 6 bases at J, with 17 bases between the two ends. The CDR3 totals 14 residues. Germline V CDR1 and CDR2: MNHNS, SASEGT.

This clonotype was picked up many times. This chain links TRBV19 with TRBJ1-1, with D uncertain. V shed 7 bases and J shed 4 bases, with 10 bases lying between them. The CDR3 sequence is 12 residues long. From germline, CDR1 is LNHDA and CDR2 SQIVND (reference sequence). For the CDR3, the DNA is TGTGCCAGTAACTGGCGGGGCACTGAAGCTTTCTTT. It specifies CASNWRGTEAFF.

In its sample, this clonotype was seen once. This is likely an artifact of a read error, given a far larger clone one base away. The CDR3 loop is CASSEWTVYTEAFF. CDR3 sequence (DNA): TGTGCCAGCAGTGAGTGGACTGTATACACTGAAGCTTTCTTT. The chain uses TRBV6-2 or TRBV6-3 and TRBJ1-1; D gene unclear. The CDR3 length is 14 residues. Per germline, CDR1 MNHEY and CDR2 SVGEGT. The V gene lost 5 bases and the J gene lost 3 bases, with 13 bases spanning the gap.

This clonotype was detected ten times or more. The rearrangement links TRBV7-9 to TRBJ2-3; D uncertain. The CDR3 extends over 13 amino acids. CDR1 and CDR2 from the germline V gene are SEHNR and FQNEAQ (reference sequence). Trimming cost V 7 bases and J 6 bases, with 14 bases left between them. The chain's CDR3 is CASTLGRGDTQYF. The CDR3 nucleotides are TGTGCCAGCACCCTAGGACGTGGGGATACGCAGTATTTT. Full variable domain (missing parts from reference TRBV7-9 and TRBJ2-3): DTGVSQNPRHKITKRGQNVTFRCDPISEHNRLYWYRQTLGQGPEFLTYFQNEAQLEKSRLLSDRFSAERPKGSFSTLEIQRTEQGDSAMYLCASTLGRGDTQYFGPGTRLTVL.

In this sample, this clonotype turned up many times. The chain joins TRBV28 to TRBJ1-1; 7 bases are shared with TRBD1. Germline CDR1 is MDHEN and CDR2 is SYDVKM. V was pared by 7 bases and J by 11 bases, with 7 bases of the junction left unmatched. CDR3 length equals 11 residues. The CDR3 protein is CASTSNRGAFF. The CDR3 bases are TGTGCCAGCACAAGCAACAGGGGTGCTTTCTTT.

This rearrangement joins TRBV5-1 to TRBJ2-3; a possible D gene is TRBD1 (6 bases). Trimming shortened V by 4 bases and J by 0 bases, and 18 bases separated the two germline ends. CDR3 length equals 17 residues. Germline assignment: CDR1 SGHRS and CDR2 YFSETQ. Written as DNA, the CDR3 is TGCGCCAGCAGCCCTCCAGGGGCTAGCCCTAGCACAGATACGCAGTATTTT. Translating gives CASSPPGASPSTDTQYF.

This clonotype was seen many times. V is TRBV27 and J is TRBJ2-1; D might be TRBD2 (6 bases). V lost 5 bases to trimming and J lost 1 base, with 15 bases between them. Germline V gene data show CDR1 as MNHEY and CDR2 as SMNVEV (reference sequence). CDR3 length: 16 residues. CDR3 protein: CASSPLGGASYNEQFF. CDR3 nucleotide sequence: TGTGCCAGCAGTCCGCTGGGCGGGGCTTCCTACAATGAGCAGTTCTTC.

The genes are TRBV2 and TRBJ1-2; TRBD1 is a possible D gene (5 bases). The CDR3 consists of 13 residues. The V gene's germline CDR1 is SNHLY and CDR2 FYNNEI. The germline V and J ends were trimmed by 4 bases and 4 bases, with 10 bases remaining between them. The CDR3 region is CASSVGVSYGYTF. For the CDR3, the DNA is TGTGCCAGCAGTGTGGGGGTGTCCTATGGCTACACCTTC.

Ten or more counts support this clonotype. The V call is TRBV7-8, the J call TRBJ1-5; TRBD1 matches at 8 bases. The germline gives CDR1 SGHVS, CDR2 FQNEAQ. The trim removed 1 base at V and 5 bases at J, leaving 4 bases unmatched. This CDR3 contains 15 residues. The CDR3 protein is CASSLVQGGYQPQHF. Here the CDR3 DNA reads TGTGCCAGCAGCTTAGTACAGGGGGGTTATCAGCCCCAGCATTTT.

This clonotype appeared many times. V gene TRBV20-1 combines with J gene TRBJ2-1, with 9 bases lining up with TRBD2. J gave up 5 bases and V 5 bases, and 7 bases lay outside the gene matches. Per germline, CDR1 DFQATT and CDR2 SNEGSKA (reference sequence). The CDR3 is made up of 14 amino acids. CDR3 region: CSAVAGGANNEQFF. The CDR3 region has the DNA TGCAGTGCTGTGGCGGGAGGGGCGAACAATGAGCAGTTCTTC.

This rearrangement joins TRBV6-2 or TRBV6-3 to TRBJ2-2; 7 bases fit TRBD2. The junction had 3 bases not matched to a gene; V was cut back by 7 bases and J by 1 base. Germline CDR1 and CDR2: MNHEY and SVGEGT. The CDR3 loop spans 14 amino acids. The CDR3 bases are TGTGCCAGCACAGCTAGCGGGAACACCGGGGAGCTGTTTTTT. This encodes CASTASGNTGELFF.

This clonotype has only a few counts. The genes are TRBV6-1 and TRBJ1-2; no reliable D call. CDR3 length: 12 residues. CDR1 is MNHNS, CDR2 SASEGT, per germline. V was cut by 7 bases and J by 4 bases, with 10 bases left in between. DNA of the CDR3: TGTGCCAGCACTACGGTTAGCTATGGCTACACCTTC. This gives the protein CASTTVSYGYTF.

Many counts were recorded for this clonotype. The rearrangement joins TRBV19 to TRBJ1-4; TRBD1 aligns across 8 bases. The junction had 10 bases not matched to a gene; V was cut back by 5 bases and J by 8 bases. CDR3 length equals 15 residues. Germline V lookup: CDR1 LNHDA, CDR2 SQIVND (reference sequence). The CDR3 protein is CASSPRDRRAEKLFF. CDR3 DNA sequence: TGTGCCAGTAGTCCAAGGGACAGGCGGGCCGAAAAACTGTTTTTT.

This clonotype was counted many times. V is TRBV2 and J is TRBJ1-5; weak D call: TRBD1 (6 bases). Trimming removed 3 bases at V and 6 bases at J, with 12 bases between. Germline V CDR1 and CDR2: SNHLY, FYNNEI. The CDR3 length is 14 residues. The DNA for the CDR3 is TGTGCCAGCAGTGATGAGGGGGAGGTTCAGCCCCAGCATTTT. Protein sequence: CASSDEGEVQPQHF.

The sample holds many counts of this clonotype. This chain links TRBV20-1 with TRBJ1-5; D is unresolved. The CDR3 covers 14 residues. The V end was cut by 5 bases, the J end by 3 bases, with 14 bases between. CDR1 DFQATT and CDR2 SNEGSKA come from the germline V gene (reference sequence). CDR3: CSAETGLVNQPQHF. CDR3 nucleotides: TGCAGTGCTGAGACGGGCCTAGTCAATCAGCCCCAGCATTTT.

This clonotype was recorded many times. This rearrangement joins TRBV19 to TRBJ1-1; unclear D gene. V was trimmed by 6 bases and J by 1 base, leaving 15 bases between them. CDR3 length: 15 amino acids. The germline gives CDR1 LNHDA, CDR2 SQIVND (reference sequence). The CDR3 DNA is TGTGCCAGTAGCTCCGAGCGAGTGAGGAACACTGAAGCTTTCTTT. Amino acids: CASSSERVRNTEAFF.

This clonotype was seen at least ten times. CDR3 nucleotide sequence: TGTGCCAGCAAGGTCGGCCGGCGGCCGAGCAATCAGCCCCAGCATTTT. This gives the protein CASKVGRRPSNQPQHF. This chain connects TRBV19 to TRBJ1-5; D remains ambiguous. This CDR3 comprises 16 residues. V was shortened by 9 bases and J by 1 base, with 19 bases between the two germline ends. The germline gives CDR1 LNHDA, CDR2 SQIVND (reference sequence).